This T cell receptor (beta chain) appears in the sequencing data of a study of cytomegalovirus exposure and HLA in healthy donors. Overall study context: Early released data had 65 million to 100 million unique TCRs, all coming from HLA-typed donors. Study conclusions and caveats: Later analysis revealed greater clonal expansion in HLA-associated TCR beta chains than in equally common others. Earlier findings revealed that most TCR beta V segments proved productive either about 87% or about 30% of the time. Cytomegalovirus status, reportedly, was diagnosed with high specificity and sensitivity by the classifier.

Primers: 60 Vbeta forward and 13 Jbeta reverse. The assay was immunoSEQ multiplex PCR, and TCRdb's table has in-frame clones only and misses some. The repertoire consists of 190,000 or so clones, with about 85% occurring once and the leading ten covering around 0.4%. Worth noting for this clone: Antigen specificity is unknown.

Trimming removed 8 bases at V and 0 bases at J, with 7 bases between. Per the germline V gene, CDR1 is MDHEN and CDR2 is SYDVKM. This CDR3 has 12 amino acids. Specimen: PBMCs. This chain links TRBV28 with TRBJ1-2; unclear D gene. This clonotype was sampled from a male donor in good health and CMV-seropositive. CDR3 amino acids: CASGRSNYGYTF. CDR3 sequence (DNA): TGTGCCAGCGGGAGATCTAACTATGGCTACACCTTC.